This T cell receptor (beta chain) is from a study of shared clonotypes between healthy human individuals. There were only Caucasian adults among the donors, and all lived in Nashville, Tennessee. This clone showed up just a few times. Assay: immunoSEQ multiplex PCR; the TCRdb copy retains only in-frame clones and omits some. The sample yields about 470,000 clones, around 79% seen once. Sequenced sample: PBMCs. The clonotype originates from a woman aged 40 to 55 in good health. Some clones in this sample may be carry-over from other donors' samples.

CDR3 in DNA: TGTGCCAGCAGCGTAGGTCACCTCACCGGGGAGCTGTTTTTT. Encoded protein: CASSVGHLTGELFF. The gene calls are TRBV9 and TRBJ2-2; D unclear. V lost 0 bases and J 4 bases, leaving 7 bases between the germline ends. The CDR3 consists of 14 residues. Germline CDR1 reads SGDLS; CDR2 reads YYNGEE. The entire variable domain, with the rest obtained from reference TRBV9 and TRBJ2-2, is as follows: DSGVTQTPKHLITATGQRVTLRCSPRSGDLSVYWYQQSLDQGLQFLIQYYNGEERAKGNILERFSAQQFPDLHSELNLSSLELGDSALYFCASSVGHLTGELFFGEGSRLTVL.